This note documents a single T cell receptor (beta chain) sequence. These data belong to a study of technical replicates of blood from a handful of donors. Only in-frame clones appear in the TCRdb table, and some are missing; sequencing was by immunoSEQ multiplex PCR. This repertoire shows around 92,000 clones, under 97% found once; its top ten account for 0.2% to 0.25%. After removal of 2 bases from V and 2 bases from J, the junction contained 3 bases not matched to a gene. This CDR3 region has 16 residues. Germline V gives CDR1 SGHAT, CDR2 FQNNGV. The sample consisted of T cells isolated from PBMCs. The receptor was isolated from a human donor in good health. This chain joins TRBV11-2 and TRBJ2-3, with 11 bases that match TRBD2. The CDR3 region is CASSLLSGGVTDTQYF. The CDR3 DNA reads TGTGCCAGCAGCTTACTTAGCGGGGGGGTCACAGATACGCAGTATTTT.